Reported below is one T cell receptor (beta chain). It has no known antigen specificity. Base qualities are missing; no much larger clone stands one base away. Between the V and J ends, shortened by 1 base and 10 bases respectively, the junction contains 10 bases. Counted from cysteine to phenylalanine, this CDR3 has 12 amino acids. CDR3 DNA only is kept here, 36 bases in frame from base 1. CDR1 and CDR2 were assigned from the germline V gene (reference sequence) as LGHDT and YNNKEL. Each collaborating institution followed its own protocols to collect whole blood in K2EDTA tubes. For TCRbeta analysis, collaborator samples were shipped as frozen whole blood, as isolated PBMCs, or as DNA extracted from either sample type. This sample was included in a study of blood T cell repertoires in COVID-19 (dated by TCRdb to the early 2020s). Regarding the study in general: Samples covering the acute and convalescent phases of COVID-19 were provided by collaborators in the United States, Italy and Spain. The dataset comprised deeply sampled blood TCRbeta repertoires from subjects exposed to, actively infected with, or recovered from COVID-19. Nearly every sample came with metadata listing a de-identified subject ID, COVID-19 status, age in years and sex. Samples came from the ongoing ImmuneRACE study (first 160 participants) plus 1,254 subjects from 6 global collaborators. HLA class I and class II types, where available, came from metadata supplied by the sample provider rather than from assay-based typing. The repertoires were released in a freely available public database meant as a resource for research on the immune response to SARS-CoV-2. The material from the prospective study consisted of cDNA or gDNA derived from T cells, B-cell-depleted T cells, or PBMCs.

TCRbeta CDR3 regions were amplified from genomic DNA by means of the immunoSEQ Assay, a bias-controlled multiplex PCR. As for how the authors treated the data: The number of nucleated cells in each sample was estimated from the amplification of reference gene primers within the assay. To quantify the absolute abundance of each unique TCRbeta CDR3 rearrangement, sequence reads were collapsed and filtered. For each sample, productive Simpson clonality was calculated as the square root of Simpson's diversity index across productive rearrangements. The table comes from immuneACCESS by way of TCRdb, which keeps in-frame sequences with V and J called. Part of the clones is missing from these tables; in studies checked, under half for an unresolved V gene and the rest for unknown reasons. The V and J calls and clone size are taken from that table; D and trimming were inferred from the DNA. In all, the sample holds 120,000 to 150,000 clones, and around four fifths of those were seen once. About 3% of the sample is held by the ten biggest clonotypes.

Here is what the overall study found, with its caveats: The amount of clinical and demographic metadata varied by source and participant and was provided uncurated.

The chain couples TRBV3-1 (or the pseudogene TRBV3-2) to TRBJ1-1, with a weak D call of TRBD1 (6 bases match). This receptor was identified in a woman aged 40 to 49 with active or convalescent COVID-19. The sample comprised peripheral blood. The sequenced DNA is TGTGCCAGCAGCCAAGCGGGCAGGGGAGCTTTCTTT. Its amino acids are CASSQAGRGAFF.